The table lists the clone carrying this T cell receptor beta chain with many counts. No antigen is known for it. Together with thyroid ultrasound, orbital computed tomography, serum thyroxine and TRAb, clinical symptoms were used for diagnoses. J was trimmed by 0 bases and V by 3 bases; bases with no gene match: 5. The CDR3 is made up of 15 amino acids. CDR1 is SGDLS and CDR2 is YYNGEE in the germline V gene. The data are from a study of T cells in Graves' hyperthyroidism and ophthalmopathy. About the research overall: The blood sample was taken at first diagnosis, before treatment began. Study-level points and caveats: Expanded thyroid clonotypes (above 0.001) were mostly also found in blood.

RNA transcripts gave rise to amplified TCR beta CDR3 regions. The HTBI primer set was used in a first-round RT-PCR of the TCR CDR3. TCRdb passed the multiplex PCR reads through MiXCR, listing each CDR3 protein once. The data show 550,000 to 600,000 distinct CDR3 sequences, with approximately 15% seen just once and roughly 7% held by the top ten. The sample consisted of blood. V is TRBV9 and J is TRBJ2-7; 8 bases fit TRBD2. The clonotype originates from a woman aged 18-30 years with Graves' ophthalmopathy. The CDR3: CASSGLAGSSYEQYF. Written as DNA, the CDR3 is TGTGCCAGCAGCGGGCTAGCGGGCAGCTCCTACGAGCAGTACTTC.